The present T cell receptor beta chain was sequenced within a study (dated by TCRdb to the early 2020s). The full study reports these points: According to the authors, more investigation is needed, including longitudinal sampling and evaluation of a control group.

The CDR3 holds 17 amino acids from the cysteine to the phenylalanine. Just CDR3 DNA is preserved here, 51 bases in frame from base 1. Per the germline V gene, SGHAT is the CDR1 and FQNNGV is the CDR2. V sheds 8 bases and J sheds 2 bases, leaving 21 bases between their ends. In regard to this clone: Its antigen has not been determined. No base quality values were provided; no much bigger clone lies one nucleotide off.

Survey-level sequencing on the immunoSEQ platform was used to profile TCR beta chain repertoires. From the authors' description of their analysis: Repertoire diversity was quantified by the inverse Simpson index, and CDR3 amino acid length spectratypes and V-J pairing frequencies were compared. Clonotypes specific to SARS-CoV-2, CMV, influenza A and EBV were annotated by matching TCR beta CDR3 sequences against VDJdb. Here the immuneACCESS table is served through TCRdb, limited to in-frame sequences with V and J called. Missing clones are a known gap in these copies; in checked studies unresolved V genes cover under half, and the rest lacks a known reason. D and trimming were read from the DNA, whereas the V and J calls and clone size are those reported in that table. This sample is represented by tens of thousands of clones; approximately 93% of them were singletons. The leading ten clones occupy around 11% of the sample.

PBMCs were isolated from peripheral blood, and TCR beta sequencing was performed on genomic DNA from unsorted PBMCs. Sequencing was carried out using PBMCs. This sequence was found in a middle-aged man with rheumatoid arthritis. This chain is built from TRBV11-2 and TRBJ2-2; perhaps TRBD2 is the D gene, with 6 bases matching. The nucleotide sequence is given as TGTGCCAGCCCTTCCCGGACTATGACGGCCAACACCGGGGAGCTGTTTTTT. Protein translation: CASPSRTMTANTGELFF.